The present T cell receptor (beta chain) was sequenced within a study of cytomegalovirus exposure and HLA in healthy donors. Study observations and caveats: A later look showed TCR association rates differing by HLA locus, highest for DRB1 and lowest for HLA-C.

V was pared by 4 bases and J by 2 bases, with 6 bases of the junction left unmatched. Per germline, CDR1 SGHRS and CDR2 YFSETQ. The CDR3 length is 16 residues. Notes on this clone: Its antigen is undetermined.

60 Vbeta and 13 Jbeta primers were used in PCR. Libraries were prepared by immunoSEQ multiplex PCR; TCRdb keeps only in-frame clonotypes and omits some of them. The sample records over 100,000 clones, 63% being singletons. J is TRBJ2-6 and V is TRBV5-1; 7 nucleotides line up with TRBD1. This TCR was sampled from a man between 35 and 55 years old in good health and CMV-seropositive. The specimen was PBMCs. In nucleotides, the CDR3 is TGCGCCAGCAGCCCAAGACAGGGAGCTGGGGCCAACGTCCTGACTTTC. The encoded protein is CASSPRQGAGANVLTF.